This paragraph reports one TCR beta chain. This entry comes from a study of control samples from healthy donors and cancer patients. This table comes from immunoSEQ multiplex PCR, and its TCRdb copy is limited to in-frame clones, with some not included. The repertoire has more than 25,000 clones, almost 85% of them found once; the top ten carry around 6.7%. Germline trimming cut 5 bases from V and 0 bases from J; bases unmatched to any gene: 1. Germline CDR1 and CDR2: KGHSH and LQKENI. The CDR3 runs to 15 residues. V usage is TRBV18 and J usage is TRBJ2-1; TRBD2 matches 10 bases. The source material was PBMCs. This sequence originates from a woman aged 60-75 years with head and neck cancer. The CDR3 DNA follows: TGTGCCAGCTCAGCTAGCGGGAGCTCCTACAATGAGCAGTTCTTC. Its translation is CASSASGSSYNEQFF. Full variable domain (remainder filled in from reference TRBV18 and TRBJ2-1): NAGVMQNPRHLVRRRGQEARLRCSPMKGHSHVYWYRQLPEEGLKFMVYLQKENIIDESGMPKERFSAEFPKEGPSILRIQQVVRGDSAAYFCASSASGSSYNEQFFGPGTRLTVL.